This TCR beta chain appears in the sequencing data of a study of T cells in Graves' hyperthyroidism and ophthalmopathy. Lactation, pregnancy, other autoimmune disease or uncontrolled infection led to exclusion of patients. This clonotype was observed at least ten times. Its cognate antigen is unknown. Study-wide points: In the blood, most expanded thyroid clonotypes above 0.001 appeared as well.

Template material for amplifying TCR beta CDR3 regions consisted of RNA transcripts. HTBI primers were employed in a first-round RT-PCR of the TCR CDR3. From the multiplex PCR reads, TCRdb called clonotypes with MiXCR, one entry per CDR3 protein. The top ten hold approximately 13% of the sample, which has 500,000 to 650,000 distinct CDR3 sequences, approximately 14% seen once. Losses at the gene ends were 0 bases for V and 8 bases for J; bases not matched to a gene: 6. CDR3 size: 17 residues. In germline, CDR1 is LNHNV, CDR2 YYDKDF (reference sequence). This clonotype was obtained from a woman in her forties or fifties with Graves' ophthalmopathy. The sequenced sample consisted of blood. The chain has TRBV15 and TRBJ2-1; TRBD2 agrees at 14 bases. The CDR3 here is CATSRDLGTSGSDEQFF. CDR3 bases: TGTGCCACCAGCAGAGATCTTGGGACTAGCGGGAGCGATGAGCAGTTCTTC.